This is a list of T cell receptor beta chains from one sample in a study of spatial heterogeneity in lung cancer. TCRdb analysed the 5' RACE reads with MiXCR anew, one entry per CDR3 protein. The repertoire holds roughly 80,000 distinct CDR3 sequences, with roughly an eighth as singletons. The sample here was PBMCs, taken at surgery. These receptor sequences come from a male donor with early-stage non-small cell lung cancer. CDR3s include the opening cysteine and the closing phenylalanine or tryptophan. Each record gives: J gene, clone size, V gene, D gene, CDR3 DNA, CDR3 protein. A D gene is named only where the DNA matches it firmly. Not every row has a clone size; where given, it reads once, few, many or a size class.

TRBJ2-7 | many | TRBV29-1 | TRBD2 | TGCAGCGTTCCCAGCGGGGGGAACGAGCAGTACTTC | CSVPSGGNEQYF
TRBJ2-4 | few | TRBV15 | TRBD2 | TGTGCCACCAGCAGGACTAGCGGGAGGGCCAGTGGCAAAAACATTCAGTACTTC | CATSRTSGRASGKNIQYF
TRBJ1-1 | once | TRBV30 | NA | TGTGCCTGGAATTGGTACGGGGGCGGGACTGAAGCTTTCTTT | CAWNWYGGGTEAFF
TRBJ2-7 | few | TRBV7-9 | NA | TGTGCCAGCAGCTCTGGACAGCGGAGCTCCTACGAGCAGTACTTC | CASSSGQRSSYEQYF
TRBJ2-5 | few | TRBV6-1 | TRBD1 | TGTGCCAGCAGTGATGGGACAGGGAACCTTCAAGAGACCCAGTACTTC | CASSDGTGNLQETQYF
TRBJ2-7 | few | TRBV5-1 | TRBD1 | TGCGCCAGCAGCATCGGACAGGGGAGCTCCTACGAGCAGTACTTC | CASSIGQGSSYEQYF
TRBJ2-2 | few | TRBV19 | NA | TGTGCCAGTAGTATCGAAGCAACGGGACCGAACACCGGGGAGCTGTTTTTT | CASSIEATGPNTGELFF
TRBJ1-5 | few | TRBV6-9 | NA | TGTGCCAGCAGTTTCTATCACAGGTTCAATCAGCCCCAGCATTTT | CASSFYHRFNQPQHF
TRBJ1-5 | NA | TRBV5-5 | NA | TGTGCCAGCAGCTTATGGTCGGGGGCTAGGAATCAGCCCCAGCATTTT | CASSLWSGARNQPQHF
TRBJ2-1 | few | TRBV5-1 | NA | TGCGCCAGCCAGGTCCGGGGGAGGAATGAGCAGTTCTTC | CASQVRGRNEQFF
TRBJ1-2 | NA | TRBV7-8 | TRBD1 | TGTGCCAGCAGCTTACGTTCGCAGGGGGATGGCTACACCTTC | CASSLRSQGDGYTF
TRBJ2-1 | NA | TRBV7-3 | NA | TGTGCCAGCAGCTTGACAAGAGCGGCAACCTACAATGAGCAGTTCTTC | CASSLTRAATYNEQFF
TRBJ2-3 | NA | TRBV9 | NA | TGTGCCAGCAGCGTAGGAGTGGGGGCTAGCACAGATACGCAGTATTTT | CASSVGVGASTDTQYF
TRBJ1-1 | few | TRBV15 | NA | TGTGCCACCAGCAGAGATGGAGCGGATACTGAAGCTTTCTTT | CATSRDGADTEAFF
TRBJ1-4 | few | TRBV28 | TRBD1 | TGTGCCAGCAGTTCTTTGACAGGGGGCCCTGAAAAACTGTTTTTT | CASSSLTGGPEKLFF
TRBJ2-7 | many | TRBV27 | TRBD1 | TGTGCCAGCAGTTCCGTCCCCGGGACAGGAACCTACGAGCAGTACTTC | CASSSVPGTGTYEQYF
TRBJ2-1 | NA | TRBV20-1 | NA | TGCAGTATTGGGACCGATCCCCGCAATGAGCAGTTCTTC | CSIGTDPRNEQFF
TRBJ1-4 | few | TRBV28 | NA | TGTGCCAGCAGAACGGGGGACAATAATGAAAAACTGTTTTTT | CASRTGDNNEKLFF
TRBJ1-5 | many | TRBV3-1 | NA | TGTGCCAGCAGCCCGGCTCCAGGGTATAGCAATCAGCCCCAGCATTTT | CASSPAPGYSNQPQHF
TRBJ2-3 | NA | TRBV5-1 | TRBD2 | TGCGCCAGCAGCGCGGGACTAGCTTTAGATACGCAGTATTTT | CASSAGLALDTQYF
TRBJ1-1 | many | TRBV29-1 | TRBD1 | TGCAGCGTTGAGGGACAGGCGAGCGCTGAAGCTTTCTTT | CSVEGQASAEAFF
TRBJ2-6 | many | TRBV5-6 | NA | TGTGCCAGCAGCTGGATCCGGCTAACGGGAAGTTTCTCTGGGGCCAACGTCCTGACTTTC | CASSWIRLTGSFSGANVLTF
TRBJ2-1 | NA | TRBV3-1 | TRBD2 | TGTGCCAGCAGCCAACTAGCGGCCTCCCCTTACAATGAGCAGTTCTTC | CASSQLAASPYNEQFF
TRBJ1-1 | NA | TRBV6-1 | TRBD1 | TGTGCCAGTCAGGGGGTCAGGGGAGGAACTGAAGCTTTCTTT | CASQGVRGGTEAFF
TRBJ2-7 | NA | TRBV25-1 | NA | TGTGCCAGCAGTCCTGACGGCCGGTCCTACGAGCAGTACTTC | CASSPDGRSYEQYF
TRBJ1-5 | NA | TRBV6-2/TRBV6-3 | NA | TGTGCCAGCATTGACAGCTATAGCAATCAGCCCCAGCATTTT | CASIDSYSNQPQHF
TRBJ2-1 | many | TRBV29-1 | TRBD1 | TGCAGCGTTGAAGACAGGGACAGAAACTCCTACAATGAGCAGTTCTTC | CSVEDRDRNSYNEQFF
TRBJ1-5 | few | TRBV7-3 | NA | TGTGCCAGCATCGCCGGGGGATGGGGCAATCAGCCCCAGCATTTT | CASIAGGWGNQPQHF
TRBJ2-5 | few | TRBV5-1 | TRBD1 | TGCGCCAGCAGCCTGGCGGGACAGGGAGAGACCCAGTACTTC | CASSLAGQGETQYF
TRBJ1-5 | many | TRBV7-2 | NA | TGTGCCAGCAGCTTAGGGGTTCTCGGCAATCAGCCCCAGCATTTT | CASSLGVLGNQPQHF
TRBJ2-2 | NA | TRBV10-3 | NA | TGTGCCATCAGACAGGTCCTCGACACCGGGGAGCTGTTTTTT | CAIRQVLDTGELFF
TRBJ1-1 | few | TRBV11-1 | TRBD1 | TGTGCCAGCAGCAGAGACAGGGCACGATTCACTGAAGCTTTCTTT | CASSRDRARFTEAFF
TRBJ2-1 | NA | TRBV12-2 | NA | TGTGCAAGTCGCCCCGGACTAGCGGACAATGAGCAGTTCTTC | CASRPGLADNEQFF
TRBJ2-7 | NA | TRBV19 | NA | TGTGCCAGTAGTATAGGACGAGACGCCTACGAGCAGTACTTC | CASSIGRDAYEQYF
TRBJ2-7 | few | TRBV2 | TRBD2 | TGTGCCAGCAGTGAAATCCTCAAGGCGGGAGCTGGCGAGCAGTACTTC | CASSEILKAGAGEQYF
TRBJ1-4 | NA | TRBV12-3/TRBV12-4 | TRBD1 | TGTGCCAGCGGGGACAGGGATGAAAAACTGTTTTTT | CASGDRDEKLFF
TRBJ1-2 | many | TRBV12-5 | NA | TGTGCTAGTGGCCCAGCCTCCGAACACGTAGTACTCCGGCCTTATGGCTACACCTTC | CASGPASEHVVLRPYGYTF
TRBJ1-1 | NA | TRBV5-1 | NA | TGCGCCAGCAGCTTCGGGAAAGAAGCTTTCTTT | CASSFGKEAFF
TRBJ1-5 | many | TRBV2 | NA | TGTGCCAGCAGTACAGGGCGTAATCAGCCCCAGCATTTT | CASSTGRNQPQHF
TRBJ2-3 | NA | TRBV28 | NA | TGTGCCAGCAGCCCGAGGGACGGCAGCACAGATACGCAGTATTTT | CASSPRDGSTDTQYF
TRBJ2-1 | NA | TRBV20-1 | NA | TGCAGTGCTAGAGGGGGGACCTCCGGAAGTATCTTC | CSARGGTSGSIF
TRBJ1-1 | few | TRBV30 | NA | TGTGCCTGGACCATTAGTGAGGGGGGAGCTTTCTTT | CAWTISEGGAFF
TRBJ2-5 | few | TRBV20-1 | NA | TGCAGTGCTGGCCAGTCTCAAGAGACCCAGTACTTC | CSAGQSQETQYF
TRBJ1-5 | few | TRBV2 | NA | TGTGCCAGCAGTGAAAATTTGAGGGACTCAAAGCCCCAGCATTTT | CASSENLRDSKPQHF
TRBJ1-5 | NA | TRBV4-1 | TRBD1 | TGCGCCAGCAGCCAAGATGGGACAGGGGCACGGCAGCCCCAGCATTTT | CASSQDGTGARQPQHF
TRBJ2-3 | NA | TRBV6-5 | NA | TGTGCCAGCAGTTACTCGGGGGGCCGGGCAGATACGCAGTATTTT | CASSYSGGRADTQYF
TRBJ2-3 | few | TRBV19 | NA | TGTGCCAGTAGTAAAGCGGTGGGCACCACAGATACGCAGTATTTT | CASSKAVGTTDTQYF
TRBJ2-7 | NA | TRBV7-9 | TRBD2 | TGTGCCAGCAGCGGTACTAGCGTGACATCCTACGAGCAGTACTTC | CASSGTSVTSYEQYF
TRBJ1-1 | few | TRBV23-1 | TRBD1 | TGCGCCAGCAGGAAGAGTGGACAGGCAGTGAACACTGAAGCTTTCTTT | CASRKSGQAVNTEAFF
TRBJ1-5 | NA | TRBV20-1 | NA | TGCAGTGCTAGGCCCCCTCAGGGTAGCAATCAGCCCCAGCATTTT | CSARPPQGSNQPQHF
TRBJ2-5 | few | TRBV5-1 | TRBD1 | TGCGCCAGCAGCCTACAGGGGGGACAAGAGACCCAGTACTTC | CASSLQGGQETQYF
TRBJ2-1 | few | TRBV20-1 | NA | TGCAGTGCTAGTAACAGTCTACATGCTGAGCAGTTCTTC | CSASNSLHAEQFF